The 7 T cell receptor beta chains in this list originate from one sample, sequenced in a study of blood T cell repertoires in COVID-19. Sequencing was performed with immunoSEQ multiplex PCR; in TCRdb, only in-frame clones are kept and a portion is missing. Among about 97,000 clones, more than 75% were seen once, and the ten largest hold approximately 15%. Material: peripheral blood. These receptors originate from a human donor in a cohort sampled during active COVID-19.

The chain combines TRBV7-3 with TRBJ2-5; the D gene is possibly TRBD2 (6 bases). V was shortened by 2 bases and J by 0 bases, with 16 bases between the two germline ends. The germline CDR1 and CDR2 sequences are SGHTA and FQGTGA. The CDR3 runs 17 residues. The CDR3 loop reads CASSLAIREVDQETQYF. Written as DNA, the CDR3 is TGTGCCAGCAGCTTAGCAATCAGGGAGGTGGACCAAGAGACCCAGTACTTC.

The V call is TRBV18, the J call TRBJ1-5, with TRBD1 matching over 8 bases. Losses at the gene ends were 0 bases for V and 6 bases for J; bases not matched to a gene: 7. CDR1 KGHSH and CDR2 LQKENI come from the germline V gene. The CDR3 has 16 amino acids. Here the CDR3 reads CASSPPSQGARQPQHF. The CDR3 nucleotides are TGTGCCAGCTCACCACCGTCCCAGGGGGCGCGTCAGCCCCAGCATTTT. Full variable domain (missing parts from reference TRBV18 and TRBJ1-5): NAGVMQNPRHLVRRRGQEARLRCSPMKGHSHVYWYRQLPEEGLKFMVYLQKENIIDESGMPKERFSAEFPKEGPSILRIQQVVRGDSAAYFCASSPPSQGARQPQHFGDGTRLSIL.

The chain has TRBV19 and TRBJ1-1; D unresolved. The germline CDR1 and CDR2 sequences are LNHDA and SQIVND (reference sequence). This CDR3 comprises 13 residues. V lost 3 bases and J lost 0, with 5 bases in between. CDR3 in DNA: TGTGCCAGTAGTATCGGGGTGAACACTGAAGCTTTCTTT. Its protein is CASSIGVNTEAFF.

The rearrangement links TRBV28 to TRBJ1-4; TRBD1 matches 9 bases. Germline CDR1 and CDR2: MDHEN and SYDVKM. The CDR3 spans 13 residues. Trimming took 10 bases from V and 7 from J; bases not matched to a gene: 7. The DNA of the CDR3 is TGTGCCATCCAAGGGACAGGGACTGAAAAACTGTTTTTT. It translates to CAIQGTGTEKLFF.

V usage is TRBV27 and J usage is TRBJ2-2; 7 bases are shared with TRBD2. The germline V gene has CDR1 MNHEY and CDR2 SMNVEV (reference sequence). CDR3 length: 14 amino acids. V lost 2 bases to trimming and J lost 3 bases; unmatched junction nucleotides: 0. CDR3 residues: CASSLGLDTGELFF. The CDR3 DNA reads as TGTGCCAGCAGTTTAGGACTAGACACCGGGGAGCTGTTTTTT.

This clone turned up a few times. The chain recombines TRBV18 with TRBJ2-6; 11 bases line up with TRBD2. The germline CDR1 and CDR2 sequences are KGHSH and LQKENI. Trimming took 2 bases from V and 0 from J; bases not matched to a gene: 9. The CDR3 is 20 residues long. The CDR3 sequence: CASSPGLAGGSFSGANVLTF. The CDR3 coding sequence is TGTGCCAGCTCACCAGGGCTAGCGGGGGGATCGTTCTCTGGGGCCAACGTCCTGACTTTC.

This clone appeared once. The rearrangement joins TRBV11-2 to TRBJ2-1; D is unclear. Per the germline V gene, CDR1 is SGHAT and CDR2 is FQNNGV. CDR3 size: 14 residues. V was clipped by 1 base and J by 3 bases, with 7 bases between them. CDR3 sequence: CASSLVASYNEQFF. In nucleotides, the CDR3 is TGTGCCAGCAGCTTAGTGGCCAGCTACAATGAGCAGTTCTTC.